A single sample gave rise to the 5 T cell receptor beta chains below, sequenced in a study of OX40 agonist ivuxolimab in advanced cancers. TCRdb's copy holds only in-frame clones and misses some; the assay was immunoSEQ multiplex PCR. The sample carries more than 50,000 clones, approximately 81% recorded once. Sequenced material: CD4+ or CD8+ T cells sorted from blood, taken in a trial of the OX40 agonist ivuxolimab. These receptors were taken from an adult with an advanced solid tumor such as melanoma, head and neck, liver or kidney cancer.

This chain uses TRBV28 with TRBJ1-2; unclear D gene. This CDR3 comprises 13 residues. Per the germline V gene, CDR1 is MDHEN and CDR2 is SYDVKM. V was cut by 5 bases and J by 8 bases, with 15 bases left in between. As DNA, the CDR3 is TGTGCCAGCAGTGTTGAAAGGGCACGGGGCTACACCTTC. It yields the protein CASSVERARGYTF.

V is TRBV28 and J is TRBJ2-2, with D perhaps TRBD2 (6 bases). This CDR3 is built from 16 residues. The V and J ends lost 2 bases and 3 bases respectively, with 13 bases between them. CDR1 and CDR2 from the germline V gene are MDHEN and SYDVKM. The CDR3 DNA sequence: TGTGCCAGCAGTTTACCCCTAGGGGAGGACACCGGGGAGCTGTTTTTT. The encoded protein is CASSLPLGEDTGELFF.

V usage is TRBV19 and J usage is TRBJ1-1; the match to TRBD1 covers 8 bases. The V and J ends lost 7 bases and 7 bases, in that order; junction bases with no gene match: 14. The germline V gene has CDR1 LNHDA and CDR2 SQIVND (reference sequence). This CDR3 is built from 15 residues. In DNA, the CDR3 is TGTGCCAGTATTGGGCCGGGACAGGAGAGTCGTGAAGCTTTCTTT. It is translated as CASIGPGQESREAFF.

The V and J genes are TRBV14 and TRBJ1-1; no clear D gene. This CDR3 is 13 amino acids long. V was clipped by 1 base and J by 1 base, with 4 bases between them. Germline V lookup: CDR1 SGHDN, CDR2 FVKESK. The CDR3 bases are TGTGCCAGCAGCCAAGGGGAGAACACTGAAGCTTTCTTT. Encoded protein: CASSQGENTEAFF.

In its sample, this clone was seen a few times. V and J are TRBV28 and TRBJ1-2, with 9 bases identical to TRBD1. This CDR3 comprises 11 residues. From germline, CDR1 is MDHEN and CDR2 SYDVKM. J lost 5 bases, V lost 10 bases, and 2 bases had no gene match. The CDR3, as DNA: TGTGCCACCGGGACAGGGTATGGCTACACCTTC. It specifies CATGTGYGYTF.